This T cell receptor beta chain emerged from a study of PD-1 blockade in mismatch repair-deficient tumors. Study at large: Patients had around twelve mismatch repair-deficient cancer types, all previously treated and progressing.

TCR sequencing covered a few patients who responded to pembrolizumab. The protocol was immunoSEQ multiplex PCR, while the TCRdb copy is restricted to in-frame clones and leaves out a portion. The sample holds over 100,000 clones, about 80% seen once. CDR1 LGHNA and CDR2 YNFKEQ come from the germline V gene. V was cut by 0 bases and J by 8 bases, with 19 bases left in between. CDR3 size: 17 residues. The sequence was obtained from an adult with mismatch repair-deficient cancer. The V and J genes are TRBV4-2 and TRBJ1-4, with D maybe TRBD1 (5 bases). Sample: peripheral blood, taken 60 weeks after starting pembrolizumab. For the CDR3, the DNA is TGTGCCAGCAGCCAAGACGGGGGGACCGTGCTGGGGGAAAAACTGTTTTTT. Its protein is CASSQDGGTVLGEKLFF.